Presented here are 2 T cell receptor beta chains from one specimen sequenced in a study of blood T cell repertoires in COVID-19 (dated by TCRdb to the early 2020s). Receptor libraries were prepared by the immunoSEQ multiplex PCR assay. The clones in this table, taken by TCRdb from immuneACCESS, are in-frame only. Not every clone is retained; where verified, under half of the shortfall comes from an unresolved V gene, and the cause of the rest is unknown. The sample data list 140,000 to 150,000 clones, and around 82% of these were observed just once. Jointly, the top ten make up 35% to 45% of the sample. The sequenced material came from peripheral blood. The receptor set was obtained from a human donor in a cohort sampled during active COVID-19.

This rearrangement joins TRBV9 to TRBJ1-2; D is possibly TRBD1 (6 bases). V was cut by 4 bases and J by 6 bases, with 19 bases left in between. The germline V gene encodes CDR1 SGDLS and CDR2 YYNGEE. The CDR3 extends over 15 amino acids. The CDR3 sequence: CASSRRDTRGDGYTF. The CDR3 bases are TGTGCCAGCAGCCGTAGGGACACCCGAGGGGATGGCTACACCTTC.

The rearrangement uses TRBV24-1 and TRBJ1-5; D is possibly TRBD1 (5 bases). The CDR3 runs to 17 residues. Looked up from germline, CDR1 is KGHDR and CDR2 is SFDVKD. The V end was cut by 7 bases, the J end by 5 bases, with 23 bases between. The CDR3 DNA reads TGTGCCACCAGCCCATCGACGGCAGAGCAGGGATATCAGCCCCAGCATTTT. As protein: CATSPSTAEQGYQPQHF.